This TCR beta chain emerged from a study of beta chain features in type 1 diabetes. The study, taken as a whole, reports: A pattern of fewer insertions and more deletions at VDJ junctions was seen in type 1 diabetes patients.

The whole isolated RNA underwent reverse transcription, so sequencing captured expressed TCRB transcripts. Assay: immunoSEQ multiplex PCR; the TCRdb copy retains only in-frame clones and omits some. The sample shows 150,000 to 170,000 clones, about 8.1% of them seen only once. Worth noting for this clone: Its antigen remains unidentified.

Germline V gene lookup returns CDR1 SGHDT and CDR2 YYEEEE. The CDR3 is 14 residues long. With V trimmed by 5 bases and J by 4 bases, 8 bases remained unmatched. This chain uses TRBV5-6 with TRBJ2-7, with 8 bases that match TRBD1. The clonotype was recovered from a man between 18 and 29 years old in good health. Sequencing input: central memory CD4+ T cells from blood. DNA for the CDR3: TGTGCCAGCAGGCGTAAGACAGGGGATTACGAGCAGTACTTC. It is translated as CASRRKTGDYEQYF.